This T cell receptor (beta chain) was sequenced for a study of chemoradiotherapy in HPV16-positive cancers. About the research overall: Functional T-cell assays on a couple of HPV16-positive patients' cells defined candidate HPV-specific clones and common TCR motifs.

Repertoires were generated with immunoSEQ multiplex PCR, while TCRdb's copy carries only in-frame clones and drops some. This sample has several thousand clones, with about 84% found just once. Regarding the study as a whole: Better recurrence-free survival went with HPV-responsive T-cell expansion in HPV16-positive patients. Non-HPV-specific T cells did not expand in tumors during treatment, whereas candidate HPV-specific clones and E7-related motifs did. Only a couple of HPV16-positive patients supplied the functional HPV-specificity definition.

This clone showed up just once. The antigen remains unidentified. Germline V gives CDR1 MNHEY, CDR2 SMNVEV (reference sequence). This CDR3 comprises 12 residues. V lost 11 bases, J lost 4 bases, and 14 bases lay in between. The sequence was obtained from a human donor with HPV-associated anogenital cancer. The input for sequencing was tumor tissue, taken from a patient who underwent chemoradiotherapy. The rearrangement uses TRBV27 and TRBJ2-5; D unclear. CDR3 in DNA: TGTGCCGGAAGACCCTCGACAGAGACCCAGTACTTC. This translates into CAGRPSTETQYF.